These 17 T cell receptor beta chains came from one sample sequenced in a study of tumor and adjacent non-tumor tissue in lung cancer listed by TCRdb under 2018. RNA was isolated from bulk unsorted tissue, and RNA quality was assessed with a NanoDrop ND-1000 and an Agilent 2100. Distant non-tumor tissue taken more than 3 cm from the tumor edge was used as the normal lung sample. Receptor amplification or capture employed multiplex PCR. These reads were obtained on an Illumina HiSeq 2500. TCRbeta libraries were constructed through three rounds of nested PCR with primers (Table S4) according to protocols adapted from ARM-PCR. TCRdb redid the processing of the public reads, applying fastp at Q25 and MiXCR, and retained in-frame beta chains. Every distinct CDR3 protein forms one entry, paired with its most common genes and DNA. For this sample the table gives roughly 69,000 distinct CDR3 sequences, of which roughly three quarters were detected only once. The ten largest clonotypes hold 35% to 50% of the sample.

Material for sequencing was distant non-tumor lung tissue. Receptors originate from a man aged 55 to 70 with non-small cell lung cancer.

Comments on this clonotype: Being one base from a much bigger clone, this may be a read error. CDR3 residues: CASRSKMYQETQYF. CDR3 bases: TGTGCCAGCAGATCGAAGATGTACCAAGAGACCCAGTACTTC. The chain combines TRBV6-5 with TRBJ2-5; no firm D call. CDR3 length equals 14 residues. The V end lost 6 bases, the J end lost 0 bases, and 11 bases lay between the germline ends. CDR1 MNHEY and CDR2 SVGAGI come from the germline V gene.

In its sample, this clonotype ranks as medium-sized. The chain uses TRBV11-2 and TRBJ2-1; no clear D gene. Germline V gene sequence: CDR1 SGHAT, CDR2 FQNNGV. The CDR3 consists of 13 residues. Trimming removed 4 bases from V and 10 bases from J, with 14 bases in between. CDR3 protein: CASSSQTSAEQFF. In DNA form, the CDR3 reads TGTGCCAGCAGCTCCCAAACGAGTGCCGAGCAGTTCTTC.

This clonotype was picked up one time. Germline and junction disagree at one end, which may indicate a read error. The rearrangement joins TRBV6-2 or TRBV6-3 to TRBJ1-4; no reliable D call. There are 15 residues in the CDR3. The germline gives CDR1 MNHEY, CDR2 SVGEGT. The CDR3 here is CGSSYFQEDGEKLLF. CDR3 nucleotides: TGTGGCAGCAGTTACTTTCAGGAGGACGGGGAAAAACTGCTTTTT.

As to this clonotype: At one end the junction does not follow the germline gene, possibly because of a read error. V is TRBV5-4 and J is TRBJ2-3; 8 bases are a match to TRBD2. This CDR3 comprises 16 residues. The germline V gene encodes CDR1 SGHNT and CDR2 YYREEE (reference sequence). The CDR3 sequence: CASSPIEREPDGTQYF. The CDR3 DNA is TGTGCTAGCAGCCCTATCGAGCGGGAGCCGGATGGTACGCAGTATTTT. Complete variable domain (other parts from reference TRBV5-4 and TRBJ2-3): ETGVTQSPTHLIKTRGQQVTLRCSSQSGHNTVSWYQQALGQGPQFIFQYYREEENGRGNFPPRFSGLQFPNYSSELNVNALELDDSALYLCASSPIEREPDGTQYFGPGTRLTVL.

This clonotype was seen only once. At one end the junction does not follow the germline gene, possibly because of a read error. The V gene is TRBV10-3, the J gene TRBJ2-3, with D perhaps matching TRBD1 (6 bases). The CDR3 extends over 15 amino acids. Germline loops: CDR1 ENHRY, CDR2 SYGVKD. The DNA for the CDR3 is TGTGCCATCAATGGTAGGGGGTGTCGCACAAATACGCAGTATTTT. Amino acid sequence: CAINGRGCRTNTQYF.

This rearrangement joins TRBV15 to TRBJ1-3; no definite D call. Germline-derived CDR1 and CDR2 are LNHNV and YYDKDF (reference sequence). The CDR3 loop spans 12 amino acids. V lost 3 bases, J lost 4 bases, and 4 bases lay in between. The CDR3 DNA reads TGTGCCACCAGCAGTGGAGGAAACACCATATATTTT. This gives the protein CATSSGGNTIYF.

On this clonotype: The junction does not match germline at one end; this may be a read error. V is TRBV11-2 and J is TRBJ2-4; possible D gene TRBD2, 6 bases. Germline V CDR1 and CDR2: SGHAT, FQNNGV. This CDR3 contains 19 residues. The CDR3 DNA is TGTGCCAGCAGCTTAACAACTACCGGGAGAGGAGTATCCAGAAACATTCAATACTTC. As protein: CASSLTTTGRGVSRNIQYF.

This clonotype was found once. Since the CDR3 does not end with the conserved phenylalanine or tryptophan, this likely comes from a read error. The chain joins TRBV29-1 to TRBJ1-1; perhaps TRBD1 as D (6 bases). In germline, CDR1 is SQVTM, CDR2 ANQGSEA. V was shortened by 7 bases and J by 3 bases, with 15 bases between the two germline ends. The CDR3 totals 13 residues. CDR3 bases: TGCAGCGCCCGGGAAGGGGGGGACACTGAAGCTTTCTAT. Translation: CSAREGGDTEAFY.

Of note for this clonotype: The conserved phenylalanine or tryptophan normally closing the CDR3 is absent here, so this likely arose from a read error. The chain links TRBV5-4 to TRBJ2-1; 9 bases are a match to TRBD1. Germline V gene sequence: CDR1 SGHNT, CDR2 YYREEE (reference sequence). This CDR3 has 15 amino acids. The CDR3 here is CASSFDRGAYNEQFL. The DNA of the CDR3 is TGTGCCAGTAGCTTTGACAGGGGGGCGTACAATGAGCAGTTCTTA.

As for this clonotype: Compared with germline, one end of the junction differs, possibly owing to a read error. The V call is TRBV5-5, the J call TRBJ2-3, with no clear D. The germline V gene encodes CDR1 SGHKS and CDR2 YYEKEE (reference sequence). The CDR3 runs 14 residues. Written as DNA, the CDR3 is TGTGCCAGCAGCGGGCTTGAAGACACAGATACGCTGTATTTT. It yields the protein CASSGLEDTDTLYF.

J is TRBJ2-7 and V is TRBV3-1; D is ambiguous. V was shortened by 3 bases and J by 3 bases, with 6 bases between the two germline ends. Germline assignment: CDR1 LGHDT and CDR2 YNNKEL (reference sequence). CDR3 length: 12 residues. CDR3 residues: CASSQTYYEQYF. As DNA, the CDR3 is TGTGCCAGCAGCCAGACATACTACGAGCAGTACTTC.

About this clonotype itself: The missing conserved phenylalanine or tryptophan at the end of this CDR3 makes a read error likely. The rearrangement uses TRBV6-1 and TRBJ2-7; D gene ambiguous. The CDR3 loop spans 11 amino acids. Germline CDR1 reads MNHNS; CDR2 reads SASEGT. The V end lost 2 bases, the J end lost 7 bases, and 6 bases lay between the germline ends. The CDR3 sequence: CASSEYHEQYL. The DNA for the CDR3 is TGTGCCAGCAGTGAATACCATGAGCAGTACCTC.

The J gene is TRBJ2-2, the V gene TRBV11-1; D unresolved. This CDR3 has 14 amino acids. CDR1 is SGHAT and CDR2 is FQDESV in the germline V gene (reference sequence). The germline V and J ends were trimmed by 4 bases and 9 bases, with 15 bases remaining between them. The CDR3 loop is CASSSPQSPRELFF. The CDR3 DNA sequence: TGTGCCAGCAGCTCCCCACAGAGCCCCCGGGAGCTGTTTTTT.

As for this clonotype: The conserved phenylalanine or tryptophan is not found at the CDR3 terminus, so this likely reflects a read error. It is unclear where the CDR3 begins or ends on the DNA, so no DNA is shown, and the CDR3 is as TCRdb lists it. The V call is TRBV5-6, the J call TRBJ2-5; the DNA was not compared with TRBD2, the D call given in the table. The CDR3 is 17 amino acids in total, end residues counted. Per germline, CDR1 SGHDT and CDR2 YYEEEE. CDR3 amino acids: CASSSPRTSGYQETQYL.

Notes on this clonotype: The final CDR3 position lacks the conserved phenylalanine or tryptophan, pointing to a likely read error. The V and J genes are TRBV28 and TRBJ2-7; perhaps TRBD2 as D (5 bases). Germline V gene lookup returns CDR1 MDHEN and CDR2 SYDVKM. The CDR3 spans 14 residues. CDR3 amino acids: CTSSQSGSAYEQYS. CDR3 bases: TGTACCAGCAGCCAAAGCGGATCAGCCTACGAGCAGTACTCC.

This clonotype showed up many times. This chain uses TRBV10-3 with TRBJ2-7; 9 nucleotides line up with TRBD1. This CDR3 spans 15 amino acids. Germline CDR1 ENHRY, CDR2 SYGVKD. The J segment lost 2 bases and the V segment lost 5 bases, leaving 7 bases of the junction unmatched. The CDR3 DNA sequence: TGTGCCATCAGTAAACCGGACAGGGGTACCTACGAGCAGTACTTC. Its protein is CAISKPDRGTYEQYF.

To note about this clonotype: The conserved phenylalanine or tryptophan normally closing the CDR3 is absent here, so this likely arose from a read error. The chain combines TRBV29-1 with TRBJ1-1; TRBD1 might be the D (6 bases). The CDR3 is 13 residues long. Germline CDR1 reads SQVTM; CDR2 reads ANQGSEA. CDR3 in amino acids: CSGSGATDTEAFY. In nucleotides, the CDR3 is TGTAGCGGATCAGGGGCGACGGACACTGAAGCTTTCTAT.